These T cell receptor beta chains were read from a single sample in a study of human T cells and chemical hapten exposure. TCRdb ran MiXCR on the RACE reads and lists one entry per CDR3 protein. This sample carries around 330,000 distinct CDR3 sequences, about 5% of them seen once, and the ten largest clones take over 6.5%. Specimen: whole blood, collected in connection with sensitization to the hapten diphenylcyclopropenone (DPC). These receptors were taken from a woman aged 18-35 years with alopecia areata. Some clones in this sample may be carry-over from other donors' samples. The CDR3 runs from the conserved cysteine through the conserved F or W. D genes are given only for firm matches. Clone size is not always given. Where it is, it says once, few, many or a class for expanded clones.

DNA,CDR3,D,V,J,size
TGTGCCCCCGACCTAGCTTTTACGCCCCAGCATTTT,CAPDLAFTPQHF,-,TRBV24-1,TRBJ1-5,few
TGTGCCAGCAGTCGAAGTCGCTCGGGGGGCAGCGAGTACTACGAGCAGTACTTC,CASSRSRSGGSEYYEQYF,-,TRBV6-2/TRBV6-3,TRBJ2-7,few
TGCGCCAGCAGCTTCACAGGGAGCACTGAAGCTTTCTTT,CASSFTGSTEAFF,-,TRBV5-1,TRBJ1-1,many
TGTGCCAGCAGTCGGTCACGATCGGTAGCCCAGCATTTT,CASSRSRSVAQHF,-,TRBV6-2/TRBV6-3,TRBJ1-5,-
TGTGCCAGCAGCCCCCGGGACAGGGGTGAAGATACGCAGTATTTT,CASSPRDRGEDTQYF,TRBD1,TRBV6-5,TRBJ2-3,many
TGTGCCAGCAGCCAGGGGGTAGGCAATGAGCAGTTCTTC,CASSQGVGNEQFF,-,TRBV3-1,TRBJ2-1,-
TGTGCCAGCTCACCAAGGGAGGGGGAGACCTACGAGCAGTACTTC,CASSPREGETYEQYF,-,TRBV18,TRBJ2-7,many
TGTGCCAGCAGCTTGGAGCTAGGGGGGGACACTGAAGCTTTCTTT,CASSLELGGDTEAFF,-,TRBV5-4,TRBJ1-1,many
TGTGCCAGCAGCGTAGACAGTTACGAGCAGTACTTC,CASSVDSYEQYF,-,TRBV3-1,TRBJ2-7,many
TGTGCCAGCAGCTTGGGTCCAGGTCAGCCCCAGCATTTT,CASSLGPGQPQHF,-,TRBV5-4,TRBJ1-5,-
TGCAGCGTTGGCCACCGCGGGGTCGGCACTGAAGCTTTCTTT,CSVGHRGVGTEAFF,-,TRBV29-1,TRBJ1-1,many
TGTGCCACCTTCTACAGGGTGAGTCAGCCCCAGCATTTT,CATFYRVSQPQHF,-,TRBV28,TRBJ1-5,many
TGTGCCAGCAGTGTCGGACAGGGCCGCACTGAAGCTTTCTTT,CASSVGQGRTEAFF,TRBD1,TRBV6-1,TRBJ1-1,once
TGCGCCAGCAGCTTGTCGGCCAATACTAATGAAAAACTGTTTTTT,CASSLSANTNEKLFF,-,TRBV5-1,TRBJ1-4,few
TGTGCCAGCAGAGTGAGCGGTTATAGCACAGATACGCAGTATTTT,CASRVSGYSTDTQYF,-,TRBV3-1,TRBJ2-3,few
TGCAGCGTTAACGGACAGCTGAACACTGAAGCTTTCTTT,CSVNGQLNTEAFF,-,TRBV29-1,TRBJ1-1,-
TGTGCCAGCAGTCCCCAGGGGGCAAGCAATCAGCCCCAGCATTTT,CASSPQGASNQPQHF,TRBD1,TRBV6-5,TRBJ1-5,many
TGTGCCAGCAGCCATGAAAAAATGACAGGGAACACCGGGGAGCTGTTTTTT,CASSHEKMTGNTGELFF,-,TRBV11-1,TRBJ2-2,few
TGTGCCGCTACTGAGGCAGGGGGGGAGCTGTTTTTT,CAATEAGGELFF,-,TRBV6-5,TRBJ2-2,many
TGTGCCAGCAGTTTTGTAGGGGATGGCTACACCTTC,CASSFVGDGYTF,-,TRBV6-6,TRBJ1-2,many
TGTGCCAGCAGTGATATCCCCACTTTCTCGGGGTACGAAAAACTGTTTTTT,CASSDIPTFSGYEKLFF,-,TRBV2,TRBJ1-4,few
TGTGCCAGCAGCGGTCCGTATAGCAATCAGCCCCAGCATTTT,CASSGPYSNQPQHF,-,TRBV5-8,TRBJ1-5,many
TGTGCCAGCAGTCCCGTTGCCTTCTATGGCTACACCTTC,CASSPVAFYGYTF,-,TRBV12-3/TRBV12-4,TRBJ1-2,-
TGCGCCAGCAGCTTCTCCCAGGGGTGGACTGAAGCTTTCTTT,CASSFSQGWTEAFF,-,TRBV5-1,TRBJ1-1,few
TGTGCCAGCAGCCCACCGGGACTAGAGGTAGAGACCCAGTACTTC,CASSPPGLEVETQYF,TRBD2,TRBV6-2/TRBV6-3,TRBJ2-5,many
TGTGCCAGCAGCGTAGTCGGTAGGGGGCTCTACAATGAGCAGTTCTTC,CASSVVGRGLYNEQFF,TRBD1,TRBV9,TRBJ2-1,few
TGTGCCAGCAGTACTGGGACAGGGGCCTATCAGCCCCAGCATTTT,CASSTGTGAYQPQHF,TRBD1,TRBV2,TRBJ1-5,few
TGCGCCAGCAGCCAAGATCAGGGGCTAGCGGGCTATGAGCAGTTCTTC,CASSQDQGLAGYEQFF,TRBD2,TRBV4-3,TRBJ2-1,few
TGCGCCAGCAGCCAGGACCCATTCCAGGTACCCATGAACACTGAAGCTTTCTTT,CASSQDPFQVPMNTEAFF,-,TRBV4-3,TRBJ1-1,-
TGTGCCAGCAGCCTACAGGGGCCGGTCTACAATGAGCAGTTCTTC,CASSLQGPVYNEQFF,TRBD1,TRBV7-8,TRBJ2-1,-
TGTGCCAGCTCACCATCAGGGGCGGGGAATGAGCAGTTCTTC,CASSPSGAGNEQFF,-,TRBV18,TRBJ2-1,-
TGCAGTGCTAGTAACTCCGCTAATGGCTACACCTTC,CSASNSANGYTF,-,TRBV20-1,TRBJ1-2,few
TGTGCCAGCAGTGTCCTCGCGTACAATGAGCAGTTCTTC,CASSVLAYNEQFF,-,TRBV6-4,TRBJ2-1,few
TGTGCCACCAGCACTACCCGGGCGGGGGGGCAGACAGATACGCAGTATTTT,CATSTTRAGGQTDTQYF,TRBD2,TRBV15,TRBJ2-3,-
TGTGCTAGCAGCCACGCCCCCAACTATGGCTACACCTTC,CASSHAPNYGYTF,-,TRBV7-7,TRBJ1-2,many
TGTGCCAGCAGCTTAGGGGATGGCTTGGGGCCTACGAACACTGAAGCTTTCTTT,CASSLGDGLGPTNTEAFF,-,TRBV7-2,TRBJ1-1,many
TGTGCCAGCAGGCCCACAGGGGATGGCAATCAGCCCCAGCATTTT,CASRPTGDGNQPQHF,TRBD1,TRBV6-2/TRBV6-3,TRBJ1-5,-
TGTGCCAGCAGCCGACACTCCGGGACAGGAGGCAATCAGCCCCAGCATTTT,CASSRHSGTGGNQPQHF,TRBD1,TRBV12-3/TRBV12-4,TRBJ1-5,many
TGTGCCACCCATGAACCGACGGGAACCTTCTCCTACAATGAGCAGTTCTTC,CATHEPTGTFSYNEQFF,-,TRBV6-2/TRBV6-3,TRBJ2-1,many
TGCGCCAGCGCACCGATGGACCCAGGCGCTGAAGCTTTCTTT,CASAPMDPGAEAFF,-,TRBV5-1,TRBJ1-1,many
TGCGCCAGCAGCTTGGATCGCAGTTCTGGGGCCAACGTCCTGACTTTC,CASSLDRSSGANVLTF,-,TRBV5-1,TRBJ2-6,many
TGTGCCAGCAGCACGGACAGGGGTGACTTTGGGGCCAACGTCCTGACTTTC,CASSTDRGDFGANVLTF,TRBD1,TRBV5-4,TRBJ2-6,few
TGTGCCAGCAGTCTAGTATCCAACTATGGCTACACCTTC,CASSLVSNYGYTF,-,TRBV12-3/TRBV12-4,TRBJ1-2,medium-sized
TGCAGTGCTAGAGGGTGGGGAGAGCCCCAGCATTTT,CSARGWGEPQHF,-,TRBV20-1,TRBJ1-5,few
TGTGCCACCACACGGACTCATGAAAACTATGGCTACACCTTC,CATTRTHENYGYTF,-,TRBV2,TRBJ1-2,-
TGTGCCAGCAGCTTAAACCCCGAGATTGGAAACACCATATATTTT,CASSLNPEIGNTIYF,-,TRBV7-9,TRBJ1-3,-
TGTGCCAGCAGCTTAGACAGTCCTTATAGCAATCAGCCCCAGCATTTT,CASSLDSPYSNQPQHF,-,TRBV7-2,TRBJ1-5,many
TGCAGTGCTAGAGATGCGGCAGGGGATGTTTACGAGCAGTACTTC,CSARDAAGDVYEQYF,-,TRBV20-1,TRBJ2-7,-
TGTGCCAGCAGTACCAGGGCGATGGTAGAGACCCAGTACTTC,CASSTRAMVETQYF,-,TRBV12-3/TRBV12-4,TRBJ2-5,few
TGTGCCAGCAGCCAAGGAAGCGGAGGGGGAGCAGATACGCAGTATTTT,CASSQGSGGGADTQYF,-,TRBV4-2,TRBJ2-3,many
TGTGCCATCAGTGAGTCGGACGGCCTCTATGGCTACACCTTC,CAISESDGLYGYTF,-,TRBV10-3,TRBJ1-2,few
TGCGCCAGCAGCCAAGCCGGGTCCTTAGCCAAAAACATTCAGTACTTC,CASSQAGSLAKNIQYF,-,TRBV4-3,TRBJ2-4,many
TGCAGTGCTAGAGTTCAACTAGTTGCTGACAATGAGCAGTTCTTC,CSARVQLVADNEQFF,-,TRBV20-1,TRBJ2-1,-
TGTGCCAGCAGCTTGGGGGGCAGGGGGTACGAGCAGTACTTC,CASSLGGRGYEQYF,-,TRBV7-2,TRBJ2-7,-
TGCAGCGTCGGGACAGTCGGCGATACGCAGTATTTT,CSVGTVGDTQYF,TRBD1,TRBV29-1,TRBJ2-3,-
TGTGCCAGCGGACAGCTCCCCTATGGCTACACCTTC,CASGQLPYGYTF,-,TRBV2,TRBJ1-2,few
TGTGCCAGCAGTTACTCGATAAGGGCAGGGGGAAACACTGAAGCTTTCTTT,CASSYSIRAGGNTEAFF,TRBD1,TRBV6-5,TRBJ1-1,-
TGTGCCAGCAGTTCCTGGGGACAGGCCTACACTCCTGGGCAGTTCTTC,CASSSWGQAYTPGQFF,TRBD1,TRBV6-2/TRBV6-3,TRBJ2-1,few